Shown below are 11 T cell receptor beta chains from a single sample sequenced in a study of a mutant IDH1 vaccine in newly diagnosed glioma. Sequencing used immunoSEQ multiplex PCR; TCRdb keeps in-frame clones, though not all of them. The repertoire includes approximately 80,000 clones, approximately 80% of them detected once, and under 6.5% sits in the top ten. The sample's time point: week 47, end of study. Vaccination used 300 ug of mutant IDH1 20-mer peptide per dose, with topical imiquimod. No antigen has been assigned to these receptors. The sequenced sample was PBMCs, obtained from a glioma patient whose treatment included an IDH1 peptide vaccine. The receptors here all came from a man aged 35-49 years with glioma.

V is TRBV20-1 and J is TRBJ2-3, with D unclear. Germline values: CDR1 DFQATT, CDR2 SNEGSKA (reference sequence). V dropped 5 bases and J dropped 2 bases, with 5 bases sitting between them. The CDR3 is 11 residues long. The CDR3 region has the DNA TGCAGTGCTCCGACCACAGATACGCAGTATTTT. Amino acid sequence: CSAPTTDTQYF.

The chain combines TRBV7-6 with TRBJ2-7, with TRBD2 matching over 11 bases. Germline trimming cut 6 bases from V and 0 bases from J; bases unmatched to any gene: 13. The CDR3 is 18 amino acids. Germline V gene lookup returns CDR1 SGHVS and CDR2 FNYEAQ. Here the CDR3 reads CASSRTSGSSSISYEQYF. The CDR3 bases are TGTGCCAGCAGTCGAACTAGCGGGAGTTCTAGTATCTCCTACGAGCAGTACTTC.

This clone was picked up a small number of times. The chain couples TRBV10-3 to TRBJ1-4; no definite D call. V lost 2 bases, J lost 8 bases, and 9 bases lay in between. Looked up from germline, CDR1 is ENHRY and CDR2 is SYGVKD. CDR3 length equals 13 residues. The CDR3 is CAISEGADEKLFF. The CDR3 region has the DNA TGTGCCATCAGTGAGGGAGCCGACGAAAAACTGTTTTTT.

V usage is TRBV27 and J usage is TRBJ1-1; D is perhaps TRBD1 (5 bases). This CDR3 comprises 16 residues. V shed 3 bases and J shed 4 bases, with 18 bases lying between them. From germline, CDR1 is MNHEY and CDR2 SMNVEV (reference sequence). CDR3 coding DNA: TGTGCCAGCAGTTTTTTCCCCCTACAGGCGGCCACTGAAGCTTTCTTT. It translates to CASSFFPLQAATEAFF.

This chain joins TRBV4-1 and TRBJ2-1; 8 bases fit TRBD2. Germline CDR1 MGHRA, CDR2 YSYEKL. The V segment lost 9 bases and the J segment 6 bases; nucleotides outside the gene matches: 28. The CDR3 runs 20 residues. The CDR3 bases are TGCGCCAGTCACCGGGGGGGATTTTGGAGACCTAGGGATAGACGCAATGAGCAGTTCTTC. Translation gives CASHRGGFWRPRDRRNEQFF.

CDR3 region: CASSSSGGGETQYF. As DNA, the CDR3 is TGTGCCAGCAGCTCCAGCGGGGGTGGGGAGACCCAGTACTTC. This chain joins TRBV13 and TRBJ2-5; 8 positions match TRBD2. This CDR3 is built from 14 residues. CDR1 and CDR2 (germline): PRHDT, FYEKMQ (reference sequence). V gave up 4 bases and J gave up 5 bases; unmatched junction bases: 6.

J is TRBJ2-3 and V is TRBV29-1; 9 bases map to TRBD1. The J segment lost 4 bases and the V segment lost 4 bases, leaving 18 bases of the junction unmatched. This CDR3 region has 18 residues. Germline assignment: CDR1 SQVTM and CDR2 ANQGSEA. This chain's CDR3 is CSVVAPRRDRVRADTQYF. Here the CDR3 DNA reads TGCAGCGTTGTGGCCCCCCGGCGGGACAGGGTTCGGGCAGATACGCAGTATTTT.

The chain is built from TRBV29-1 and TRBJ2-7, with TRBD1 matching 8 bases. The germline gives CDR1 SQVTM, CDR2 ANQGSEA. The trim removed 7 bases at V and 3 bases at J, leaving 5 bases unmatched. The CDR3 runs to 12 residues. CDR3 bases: TGCAGCGGAGGACAGGGTGGCTACGAGCAGTACTTC. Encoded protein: CSGGQGGYEQYF.

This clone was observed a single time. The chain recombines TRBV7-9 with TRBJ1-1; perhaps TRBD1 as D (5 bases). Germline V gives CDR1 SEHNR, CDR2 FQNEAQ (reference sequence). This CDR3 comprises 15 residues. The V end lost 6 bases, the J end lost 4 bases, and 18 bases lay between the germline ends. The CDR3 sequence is CASRITGGVGTEAFF. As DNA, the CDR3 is TGTGCCAGCAGAATAACCGGGGGGGTTGGCACTGAAGCTTTCTTT.

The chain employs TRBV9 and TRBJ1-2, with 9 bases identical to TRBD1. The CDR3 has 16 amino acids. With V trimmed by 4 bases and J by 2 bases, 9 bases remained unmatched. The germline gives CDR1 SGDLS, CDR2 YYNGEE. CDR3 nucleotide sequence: TGTGCCAGCAGCCCCAAGATACAGGGGGCGAACTATGGCTACACCTTC. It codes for CASSPKIQGANYGYTF.

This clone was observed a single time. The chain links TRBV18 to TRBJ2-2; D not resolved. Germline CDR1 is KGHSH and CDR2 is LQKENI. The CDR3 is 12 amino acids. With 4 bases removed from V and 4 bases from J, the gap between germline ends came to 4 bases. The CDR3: CASSLLTGELFF. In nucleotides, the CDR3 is TGTGCCAGCTCACTCCTCACCGGGGAGCTGTTTTTT.